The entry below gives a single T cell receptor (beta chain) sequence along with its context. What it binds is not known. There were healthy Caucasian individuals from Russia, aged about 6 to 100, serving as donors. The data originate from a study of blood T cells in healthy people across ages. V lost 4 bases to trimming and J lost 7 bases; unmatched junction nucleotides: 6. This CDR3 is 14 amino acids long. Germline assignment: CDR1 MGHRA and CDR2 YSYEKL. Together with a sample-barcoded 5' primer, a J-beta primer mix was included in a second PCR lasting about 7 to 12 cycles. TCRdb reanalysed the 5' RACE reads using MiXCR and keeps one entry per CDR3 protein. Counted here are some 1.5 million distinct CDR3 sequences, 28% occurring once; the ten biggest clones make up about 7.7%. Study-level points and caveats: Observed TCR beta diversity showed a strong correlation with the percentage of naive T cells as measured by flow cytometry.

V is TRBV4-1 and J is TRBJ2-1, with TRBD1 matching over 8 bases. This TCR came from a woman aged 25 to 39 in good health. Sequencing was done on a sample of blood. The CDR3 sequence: CASSLSGGWNEQFF. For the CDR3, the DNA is TGCGCCAGCAGCCTGTCAGGGGGCTGGAATGAGCAGTTCTTC.